This T cell receptor beta chain emerged from a study of blood T cells in healthy people across ages. As to this clonotype: Its cognate antigen is unknown.

The use of a sample-barcoded 5' primer and a J-beta primer mix characterized a second PCR of about 7 to 12 cycles. TCRdb fed the 5' RACE reads into MiXCR, producing one record per CDR3 protein. The table lists 540,000 or so distinct CDR3 sequences, less than 60% of them singletons. Notes on the study in general: Roughly linear declines in TCR beta diversity per million T cells occurred with age. Researchers said unsorted PBMCs prevented a conclusive naive versus antigen-experienced comparison.

The CDR3 consists of 15 residues. Germline V lookup: CDR1 SGHAT, CDR2 FQNNGV. Trimming took 2 bases from V and 7 from J; bases not matched to a gene: 4. The chain employs TRBV11-2 and TRBJ2-1, with 11 bases aligning to TRBD1. The sample consisted of blood. This sequence originates from a man of 80 years or more in good health. The CDR3, as DNA: TGTGCCAGCAGCTTAATGGGACAGGGGGGAAATGAGCAGTTCTTC. Amino acids: CASSLMGQGGNEQFF. The full variable domain, in which reference TRBV11-2 and TRBJ2-1 provide the parts outside the CDR3, is EAGVAQSPRYKIIEKRQSVAFWCNPISGHATLYWYQQILGQGPKLLIQFQNNGVVDDSQLPKDRFSAERLKGVDSTLKIQPAKLEDSAVYLCASSLMGQGGNEQFFGPGTRLTVL.